The clone carrying this T cell receptor (beta chain) has more than one count but fewer than ten. These data originate in a study of blood T cell repertoires in COVID-19. Study overall: From the United States, Italy and Spain came samples of acute and convalescent COVID-19. T cells, B-cell-depleted T cells, or PBMCs supplied cDNA or gDNA.

Germline V gene lookup returns CDR1 SNHLY and CDR2 FYNNEI. CDR3 length equals 14 residues. The trim removed 4 bases at V and 9 bases at J, leaving 8 bases unmatched. In the source study's methods: Amplified reference gene primers provided the basis for estimating nucleated cell counts. The repertoire was sequenced with immunoSEQ multiplex PCR; TCRdb's copy has only in-frame clones and lacks some. Clone size and the V and J calls come from that table; the DNA yielded D and trimming. The table has tens of thousands of clones, approximately 87% seen once; the top ten hold around 1%. The chain joins TRBV2 to TRBJ2-4, with TRBD2 identical over 8 bases. This receptor was identified in a human donor in a cohort sampled during active COVID-19. The sequencing sample was made of peripheral blood. The CDR3 DNA sequence: TGTGCCAGCAGTGTTCTTACTAGCGGTGCCATTCAGTACTTC. As protein: CASSVLTSGAIQYF.